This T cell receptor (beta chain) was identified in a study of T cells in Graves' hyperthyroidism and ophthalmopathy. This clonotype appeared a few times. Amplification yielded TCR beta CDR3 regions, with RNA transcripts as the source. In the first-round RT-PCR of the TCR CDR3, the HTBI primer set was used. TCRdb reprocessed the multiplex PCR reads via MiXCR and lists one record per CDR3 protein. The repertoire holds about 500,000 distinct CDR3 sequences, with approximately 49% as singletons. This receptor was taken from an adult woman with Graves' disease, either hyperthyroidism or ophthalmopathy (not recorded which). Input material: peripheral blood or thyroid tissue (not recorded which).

CDR3 nucleotides: TGTGCCAGCAGCTTAGTCGTACAGGGAGGGAAGGAGACCCAGTACTTC. Residues: CASSLVVQGGKETQYF. V usage is TRBV7-2 and J usage is TRBJ2-5; D might be TRBD2 (7 bases). The CDR3 consists of 16 residues. V lost 1 base and J lost 5, with 17 bases in between. The germline gives CDR1 SGHTA, CDR2 FQGNSA.